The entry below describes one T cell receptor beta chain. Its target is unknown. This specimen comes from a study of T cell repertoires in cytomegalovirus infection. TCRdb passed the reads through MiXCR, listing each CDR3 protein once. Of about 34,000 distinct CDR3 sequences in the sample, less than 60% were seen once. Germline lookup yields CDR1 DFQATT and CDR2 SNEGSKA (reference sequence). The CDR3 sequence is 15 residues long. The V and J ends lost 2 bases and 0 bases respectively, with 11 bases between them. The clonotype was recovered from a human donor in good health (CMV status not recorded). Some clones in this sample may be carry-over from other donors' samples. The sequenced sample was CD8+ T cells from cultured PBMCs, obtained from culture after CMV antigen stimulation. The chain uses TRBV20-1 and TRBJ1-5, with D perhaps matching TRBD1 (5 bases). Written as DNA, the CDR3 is TGCAGTGCTAGATTGGACAAGTATAGCAATCAGCCCCAGCATTTT. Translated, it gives CSARLDKYSNQPQHF.